Sequencing of this T cell receptor (beta chain) was carried out in a study of regulatory T cells in long-lasting Graves disease. Study-wide findings and caveats: Gene preferences differed: TRBV28, TRBJ1-2, TRBJ2-5 in persistent cases. Graves' patients with persistent disease showed TCR diversity lower than patients newly diagnosed.

The sample's time point: newly diagnosed GD, antithyroid drugs for less than 3 months. Extracted PBMC RNA gave rise to the TCR library. Only a few counts were recorded for this clonotype. As yet, its antigen is unknown. The authors built TCR beta libraries using iRepertoire HTBI primers and Arm-PCR of CDR3 regions. TCRdb analysed the multiplex PCR reads with MiXCR anew, one entry per CDR3 protein. The sample has 400,000 to 650,000 distinct CDR3 sequences; about 16% are singletons. The CDR3 runs to 14 residues. After removal of 3 bases from V and 7 bases from J, the junction contained 4 bases not matched to a gene. These same data were also listed under a study on T cells in Graves' hyperthyroidism and ophthalmopathy. This second study notes: Reasons for excluding patients were uncontrolled infection, other autoimmune disease, pregnancy or lactation. Ophthalmopathy was distinguished from stable hyperthyroidism by 13 V-J signatures.

The receptor was isolated from a middle-aged woman with Graves disease. The V and J genes are TRBV12-3 or TRBV12-4 and TRBJ1-5; 9 nucleotides line up with TRBD1. Here the sequenced sample was peripheral blood mononuclear cells (PBMCs), taken at new diagnosis, from a patient treated with antithyroid drugs. CDR3: CASSFGTGHQPQHF. The CDR3 nucleotides are TGTGCCAGCAGTTTTGGGACAGGGCACCAGCCCCAGCATTTT.